This T cell receptor beta chain came from a study of blood T cells in healthy people across ages. General study results and limits: Per-million-T-cell TCR beta diversity fell roughly linearly with age.

It was with a sample-barcoded 5' primer and a J-beta primer mix that a second PCR of roughly 6 to 11 cycles was run. MiXCR, applied by TCRdb to the 5' RACE reads, yields one record per CDR3 protein. The table lists fewer than 1,200,000 distinct CDR3 sequences, almost 25% of them singletons, with around 0.75% in the top ten. V shed 7 bases and J shed 0 bases, with 7 bases lying between them. This CDR3 spans 12 amino acids. Germline values: CDR1 SQVTM, CDR2 ANQGSEA. This clonotype turned up a few times. Its antigen is not known. The data were also submitted as part of a second study, on T cells of mothers and their children. That study reports: Whether related or unrelated, pairs show similar shaping of TCR recombination output by thymic selection. Normalized overlap was always slightly, never significantly, higher in related than unrelated mother-child pairs.

The source material was blood. The V gene is TRBV29-1, the J gene TRBJ2-1; no reliable D call. The TCR sequence derives from a girl aged 2 to 9 in good health. The CDR3 DNA is TGCAGCGGAGAAAGCTCCTACAATGAGCAGTTCTTC. Its protein is CSGESSYNEQFF.